The 25 T cell receptor beta chains listed next were all sequenced from one sample in a study of blood T cell repertoires in COVID-19. Libraries were prepared by immunoSEQ multiplex PCR; TCRdb keeps only in-frame clonotypes and omits some of them. The sample holds approximately 92,000 clones; around 81% are singletons and the top ten take about 8.7%. Sequences were obtained from peripheral blood. All receptors derive from a man in his fifties who had recovered from COVID-19.

The chain employs TRBV21-1 and TRBJ1-5; TRBD1, the table's D call, lacks a check against the DNA. TRBV21-1 is a pseudogene. CDR3 length: 11 amino acids. Here the CDR3 DNA reads TGTGCCAGCAACAGGGTCCAGCCCCAGCATTTT. It codes for CASNRVQPQHF.

This clone was counted a few times. This sequence joins TRBV2 and TRBJ1-5; D possibly corresponds to TRBD1 (6 bases). The CDR3 runs to 14 residues. Germline-derived CDR1 and CDR2 are SNHLY and FYNNEI. The V gene lost 1 base and the J gene lost 6 bases, with 10 bases spanning the gap. The CDR3 loop is CASSEGGGAQPQHF. The CDR3 nucleotides are TGTGCCAGCAGTGAAGGTGGGGGGGCTCAGCCCCAGCATTTT.

The J gene is TRBJ1-2, the V gene TRBV30; D unresolved. This CDR3 spans 13 amino acids. V was clipped by 1 base and J by 8 bases, with 14 bases between them. Germline V gene lookup returns CDR1 GTSNPN and CDR2 SVGIG (reference sequence). As DNA, the CDR3 is TGTGCCTGGAGTGGCCTGGTCGGGGAAGGCTACACCTTC. This gives the protein CAWSGLVGEGYTF.

The V gene is TRBV30, the J gene TRBJ2-1; 9 nucleotides line up with TRBD2. J lost 7 bases, V lost 4 bases, and 11 bases had no gene match. CDR3 length: 15 residues. Germline V lookup: CDR1 GTSNPN, CDR2 SVGIG (reference sequence). As DNA, the CDR3 is TGTGCCTGGAAGTTAGCGGGAGCGTTTGGGAATGAGCAGTTCTTC. It yields the protein CAWKLAGAFGNEQFF.

J is TRBJ2-2 and V is TRBV2; 8 positions match TRBD1. The CDR3 is made up of 13 amino acids. CDR1 is SNHLY, CDR2 FYNNEI, per germline. Trimming took 10 bases from V and 4 from J; bases not matched to a gene: 5. CDR3 nucleotides: TGTGCCACCGGGACAGGATTCACCGGGGAGCTGTTTTTT. This codes for CATGTGFTGELFF.

The chain carries TRBV5-1 and TRBJ2-1; 8 positions agree with TRBD2. J was trimmed by 5 bases and V by 0 bases; bases with no gene match: 4. The CDR3 length is 15 residues. Germline lookup yields CDR1 SGHRS and CDR2 YFSETQ. The CDR3 sequence: CASSLELAENNEQFF. DNA of the CDR3: TGCGCCAGCAGCTTGGAACTAGCGGAAAACAATGAGCAGTTCTTC.

The rearrangement links TRBV18 to TRBJ2-3, with unresolved D. Germline V gene sequence: CDR1 KGHSH, CDR2 LQKENI. V lost 3 bases to trimming and J lost 0 bases, with 10 bases between them. CDR3 size: 15 residues. The CDR3, as DNA: TGTGCCAGCTCACCGAATCAAGCGAGCACAGATACGCAGTATTTT. Protein sequence: CASSPNQASTDTQYF. The complete variable domain, with remaining parts taken from reference TRBV18 and TRBJ2-3, reads NAGVMQNPRHLVRRRGQEARLRCSPMKGHSHVYWYRQLPEEGLKFMVYLQKENIIDESGMPKERFSAEFPKEGPSILRIQQVVRGDSAAYFCASSPNQASTDTQYFGPGTRLTVL.

The genes are TRBV6-5 and TRBJ1-2; tentatively, D is TRBD1 (6 bases). Germline V gene lookup returns CDR1 MNHEY and CDR2 SVGAGI. V was trimmed by 5 bases and J by 2 bases, leaving 15 bases between them. The CDR3 extends over 15 amino acids. The CDR3 DNA reads as TGTGCCAGCAGTAAACGACAGGACGTAAACTATGGCTACACCTTC. Its translation is CASSKRQDVNYGYTF.

This clone occurred once. The chain combines TRBV6-6 with TRBJ2-1, with TRBD2 identical over 8 bases. CDR1 is MNHNY and CDR2 is SVGAGI in the germline V gene (reference sequence). The CDR3 loop spans 18 amino acids. V dropped 5 bases and J dropped 0; count of bases not matched to a gene: 12. CDR3 nucleotide sequence: TGTGCCAGCAGTCCCCATTCGGGACTAGGGAGCTCCTACAATGAGCAGTTCTTC. Translated, it gives CASSPHSGLGSSYNEQFF.

The chain carries TRBV6-2 or TRBV6-3 and TRBJ1-6, with D tentatively TRBD1 (5 bases). The CDR3 extends over 16 amino acids. Looked up from germline, CDR1 is MNHEY and CDR2 is SVGEGT. Trimming removed 2 bases at V and 0 bases at J, with 8 bases between. CDR3 DNA: TGTGCCAGCAGTTACGGGGCAAGCTCCTATAATTCACCCCTCCACTTT. Protein sequence: CASSYGASSYNSPLHF.

V and J are TRBV9 and TRBJ2-3, with 8 nucleotides matching TRBD2. Per the germline V gene, CDR1 is SGDLS and CDR2 is YYNGEE. The CDR3 runs to 16 residues. V was pared by 4 bases and J by 6 bases, with 13 bases of the junction left unmatched. CDR3 sequence reads: CASSPGPPRGGDTQYF. CDR3 DNA sequence: TGTGCCAGCAGCCCCGGGCCCCCACGGGGGGGTGATACGCAGTATTTT.

The V gene is TRBV18, the J gene TRBJ1-3, with 10 bases fitting TRBD1. After removal of 3 bases from V and 2 bases from J, the junction contained 4 bases not matched to a gene. There are 16 residues in the CDR3. Germline V gene lookup returns CDR1 KGHSH and CDR2 LQKENI. CDR3 bases: TGTGCCAGCTCACCCGGGACAGGGGTTGCTGGAAACACCATATATTTT. Its protein is CASSPGTGVAGNTIYF.

In its sample, this clone was seen a few times. The V gene is TRBV11-2, the J gene TRBJ1-2, with unresolved D. The germline CDR1 and CDR2 sequences are SGHAT and FQNNGV. Trimming took off 1 base at V and 7 bases at J, with 16 bases between the two ends. This CDR3 has 15 residues. CDR3 sequence (DNA): TGTGCCAGCAGCTTAGGCGGCAGTACCCCCCGTGGCTACACCTTC. Translated, it gives CASSLGGSTPRGYTF.

V and J are TRBV3-1 (or the pseudogene TRBV3-2) and TRBJ1-2; D possibly corresponds to TRBD1 (6 bases). Germline CDR1 and CDR2: LGHDT and YNNKEL (reference sequence). The CDR3 has 13 amino acids. V was trimmed by 7 bases and J by 4 bases, leaving 13 bases between them. Here the CDR3 reads CASTPGQPYGYTF. Written as DNA, the CDR3 is TGTGCCAGCACCCCTGGACAGCCCTATGGCTACACCTTC.

The rearrangement joins TRBV12-3 or TRBV12-4 to TRBJ2-7; maybe TRBD1 (5 bases). The CDR3 has 13 residues. The V and J ends lost 2 bases and 6 bases respectively, with 11 bases between them. CDR3 bases: TGTGCCAGCAGTTTACTGGTCAGGGCCGAGCAGTACTTC. Its protein product is CASSLLVRAEQYF.

V usage is TRBV5-1 and J usage is TRBJ2-4; TRBD1 is a possible D gene (6 bases). CDR1 and CDR2 (germline): SGHRS, YFSETQ. V dropped 3 bases and J dropped 7 bases, with 17 bases sitting between them. The CDR3 runs to 15 residues. For the CDR3, the DNA is TGCGCCAGCAGCTGGGGGCCGGCCCCCGGGAACATTCAGTACTTC. It encodes CASSWGPAPGNIQYF.

V is TRBV4-3 and J is TRBJ1-2; unclear D gene. V was clipped by 0 bases and J by 8 bases, with 19 bases between them. CDR1 and CDR2 from the germline V gene are LGHNA and YSLEER. The CDR3 length is 16 residues. DNA of the CDR3: TGCGCCAGCAGCCAAGATAAATCCGGGTTGCTCGGCGGCTACACCTTC. This translates into CASSQDKSGLLGGYTF.

About this clone itself: The same CDR3 also results from other DNA sequences found in this sample. V gene TRBV28 combines with J gene TRBJ2-7; D is unclear. V lost 5 bases, J lost 3 bases, and 5 bases lay in between. The germline V gene has CDR1 MDHEN and CDR2 SYDVKM. The CDR3 has 11 amino acids. The CDR3 nucleotides read TGTGCCAGCAGTCCAAACTACGAGCAGTACTTC. Translated, it gives CASSPNYEQYF.

Concerning this clone: Compared with germline, one end of the junction differs, possibly owing to a read error. The V gene is TRBV6-4, the J gene TRBJ2-5, with 7 bases matching TRBD1. The V gene's germline CDR1 is MRHNA and CDR2 SNTAGT. The CDR3 covers 15 residues. The CDR3 spells CASSYSAGGQETQYF. CDR3 in DNA: TGTGCCAGCAGTTACTCGGCAGGGGGACAAGAGACCCAGTACTTC.

J is TRBJ2-7 and V is TRBV21-1; whether TRBD2, the table's D call, matches the DNA was not checked. TRBV21-1 is a recognized pseudogene. The CDR3 extends over 16 amino acids. In nucleotides, the CDR3 is TGTGCCAGCAGTCCCCGGACTAGCGGGAACCCCCACGAGCAGTACTTC. Its translation is CASSPRTSGNPHEQYF.

The DNA of the CDR3 is TGTGCCAGCAGCCCGTTATGGCAGTCCGCTCAAGAGACCCAGTACTTC. As protein: CASSPLWQSAQETQYF. The chain employs TRBV7-2 and TRBJ2-5; D is undetermined. V was trimmed by 5 bases and J by 2 bases, leaving 18 bases between them. Germline V gene sequence: CDR1 SGHTA, CDR2 FQGNSA. This CDR3 is built from 16 residues.

This chain links TRBV6-4 with TRBJ1-1, with TRBD1 matching 7 bases. V dropped 2 bases and J dropped 5; count of bases not matched to a gene: 5. The CDR3 is 14 amino acids. The germline V gene encodes CDR1 MRHNA and CDR2 SNTAGT. Here the CDR3 reads CASSDRQGRTEAFF. The CDR3 DNA is TGTGCCAGCAGTGACAGACAGGGCAGAACTGAAGCTTTCTTT.

V gene TRBV7-2 combines with J gene TRBJ2-1; a possible D gene is TRBD2 (6 bases). The germline V and J ends were trimmed by 2 bases and 10 bases, with 18 bases remaining between them. The CDR3 consists of 15 residues. Germline values: CDR1 SGHTA, CDR2 FQGNSA. The CDR3 region has the DNA TGTGCCAGCAGCTTACAAGTGGGGGGTCGGGAAGAGCAGTTCTTC. It translates to CASSLQVGGREEQFF. The variable domain in full, completed from reference TRBV7-2 and TRBJ2-1, reads GAGVSQSPSNKVTEKGKDVELRCDPISGHTALYWYRQSLGQGLEFLIYFQGNSAPDKSGLPSDRFSAERTGGSVSTLTIQRTQQEDSAVYLCASSLQVGGREEQFFGPGTRLTVL.

This clone was seen only once. The chain couples TRBV5-1 to TRBJ2-3, with no clear D. V was shortened by 0 bases and J by 0 bases, with 5 bases between the two germline ends. In germline, CDR1 is SGHRS, CDR2 YFSETQ. This CDR3 has 14 residues. The CDR3 nucleotides are TGCGCCAGCAGCTTGGATATCAGCACAGATACGCAGTATTTT. Its protein is CASSLDISTDTQYF.

The rearrangement joins TRBV7-9 to TRBJ2-7; D unresolved. Looked up from germline, CDR1 is SEHNR and CDR2 is FQNEAQ (reference sequence). The CDR3 runs to 12 residues. Between the trimmed V and J ends, which lost 5 bases and 6 bases, there was a span of 11 bases. CDR3 sequence reads: CASSPFSIEQYF. The CDR3 DNA follows: TGTGCCAGCAGCCCCTTTAGTATCGAGCAGTACTTC.